This paragraph reports one TCR beta chain. Its antigen is not known. With a much larger clone just one base away, this may be a read error. Germline V gives CDR1 SGHAT, CDR2 FQNNGV. V was trimmed by 3 bases and J by 3 bases, leaving 5 bases between them. The length of the CDR3 is 12 residues. Researchers picked out CD4+ and CD8+ T cells from PBMCs by sorting. This sample is drawn from a study of CD8+ T cells in alopecia areata. In the study overall: Tofacitinib ran for 6 to 18 months before 6 months off drug. Findings and limits, study-wide: Higher clonality was seen in lesional scalp than in normal scalp, especially in alopecia totalis/universalis. Resident alphabeta T cells of normal skin are also sequenced in scalp samples.

The sequencing template was cDNA reverse transcribed from extracted RNA. Clones were read by immunoSEQ multiplex PCR, and TCRdb kept only the in-frame ones, dropping some. Of 150,000 or so clones in the sample, 40% to 50% are singletons; the top ten hold about 6.8%. J is TRBJ1-1 and V is TRBV11-2, with D possibly matching TRBD1 (5 bases). This clonotype was sampled from a human donor with alopecia areata. Sequencing was performed on CD4+ T cells sorted from blood. The DNA of the CDR3 is TGTGCCAGCAGCTTCAGGGACACTGAAGCTTTCTTT. It specifies CASSFRDTEAFF. Combining the CDR3 with reference TRBV11-2 and TRBJ1-1 gives the whole variable domain EAGVAQSPRYKIIEKRQSVAFWCNPISGHATLYWYQQILGQGPKLLIQFQNNGVVDDSQLPKDRFSAERLKGVDSTLKIQPAKLEDSAVYLCASSFRDTEAFFGQGTRLTVV.